This T cell receptor (beta chain) derives from a study of neurological immune-mediated disorders. Study background: Of the approximately 35 patients with multiple sclerosis, about 30 had relapsing-remitting MS, whereas the remaining 3 had secondary progressive MS.

TCRdb processed the 5' RACE reads anew with MiXCR; each CDR3 protein has one entry. The sample has 50,000 or so distinct CDR3 sequences, about 4.1% seen once; the top ten hold 5.5% to 7.5%. CDR1 and CDR2 from the germline V gene are SQVTM and ANQGSEA. Unmatched junction bases numbered 4, after V lost 7 bases and J lost 2 bases. The CDR3 is 12 residues long. This clonotype showed up many times. The J gene is TRBJ2-5, the V gene TRBV29-1; 7 bases match TRBD1. What was sequenced was PBMCs. The source of this sequence is a man aged 55-75 years with multiple sclerosis. The CDR3 sequence is CSADREQETQYF. The CDR3 DNA reads TGCAGCGCTGACAGGGAACAAGAGACCCAGTACTTC.